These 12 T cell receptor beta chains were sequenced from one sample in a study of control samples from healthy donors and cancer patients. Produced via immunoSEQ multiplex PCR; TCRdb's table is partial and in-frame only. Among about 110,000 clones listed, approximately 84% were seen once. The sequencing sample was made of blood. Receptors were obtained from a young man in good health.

In DNA, the CDR3 is TGTGCCACCAAACCTACAGCGGGGAGCTCCTACAATGAGCAGTTCTTC. This codes for CATKPTAGSSYNEQFF. The chain combines TRBV28 with TRBJ2-1, with 7 positions matching TRBD2. V shed 10 bases, J shed 0 bases, and the junction held 12 bases outside the gene matches. The CDR3 spans 16 residues. CDR1 MDHEN and CDR2 SYDVKM come from the germline V gene. Using reference TRBV28 and TRBJ2-1 for the parts outside the CDR3, the full variable domain is DVKVTQSSRYLVKRTGEKVFLECVQDMDHENMFWYRQDPGLGLRLIYFSYDVKMKEKGDIPEGYSVSREKKERFSLILESASTNQTSMYLCATKPTAGSSYNEQFFGPGTRLTVL.

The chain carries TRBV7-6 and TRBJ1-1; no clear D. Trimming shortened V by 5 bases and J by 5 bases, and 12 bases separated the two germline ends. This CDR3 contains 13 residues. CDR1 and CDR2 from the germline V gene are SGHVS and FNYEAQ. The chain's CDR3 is CASSQQKGTEAFF. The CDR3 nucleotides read TGTGCCAGCAGCCAACAAAAAGGGACTGAAGCTTTCTTT.

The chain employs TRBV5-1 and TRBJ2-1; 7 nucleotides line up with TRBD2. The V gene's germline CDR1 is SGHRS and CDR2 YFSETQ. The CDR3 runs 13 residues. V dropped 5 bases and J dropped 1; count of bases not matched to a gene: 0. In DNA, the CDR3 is TGCGCCAGCAGGGGGGGGTCCTACAATGAGCAGTTCTTC. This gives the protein CASRGGSYNEQFF.

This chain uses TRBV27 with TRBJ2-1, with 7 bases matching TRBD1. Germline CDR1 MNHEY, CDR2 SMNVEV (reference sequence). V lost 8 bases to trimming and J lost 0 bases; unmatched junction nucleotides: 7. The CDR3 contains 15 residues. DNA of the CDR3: TGTGCCAGCGCGACGAGGGGGCCCTCCTACAATGAGCAGTTCTTC. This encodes CASATRGPSYNEQFF.

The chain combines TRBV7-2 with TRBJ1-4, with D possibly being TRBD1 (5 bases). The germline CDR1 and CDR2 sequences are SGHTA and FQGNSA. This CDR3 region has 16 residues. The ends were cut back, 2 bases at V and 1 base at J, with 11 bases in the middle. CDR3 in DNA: TGTGCCAGCAGCTTAATCCCGACAGTAACTAATGAAAAACTGTTTTTT. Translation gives CASSLIPTVTNEKLFF.

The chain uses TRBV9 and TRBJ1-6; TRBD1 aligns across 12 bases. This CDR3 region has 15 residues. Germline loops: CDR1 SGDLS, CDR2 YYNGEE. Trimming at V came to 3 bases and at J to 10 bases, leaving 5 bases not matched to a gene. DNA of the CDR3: TGTGCCAGCAGCGCCGCCGGGACAGGGGGCTCACCCCTCCACTTT. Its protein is CASSAAGTGGSPLHF.

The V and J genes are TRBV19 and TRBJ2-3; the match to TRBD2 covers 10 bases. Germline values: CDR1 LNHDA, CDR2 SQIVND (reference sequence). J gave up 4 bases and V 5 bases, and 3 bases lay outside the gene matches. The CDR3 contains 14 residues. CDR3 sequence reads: CASSSSGGADTQYF. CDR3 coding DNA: TGTGCCAGTAGTTCTAGCGGGGGTGCAGATACGCAGTATTTT.

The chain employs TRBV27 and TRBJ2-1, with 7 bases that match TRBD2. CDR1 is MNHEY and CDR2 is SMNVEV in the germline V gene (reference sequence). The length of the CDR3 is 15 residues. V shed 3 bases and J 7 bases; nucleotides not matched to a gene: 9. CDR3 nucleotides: TGTGCCAGCAGTTTTGGACTCCCGGGGGGTAATGAGCAGTTCTTC. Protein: CASSFGLPGGNEQFF.

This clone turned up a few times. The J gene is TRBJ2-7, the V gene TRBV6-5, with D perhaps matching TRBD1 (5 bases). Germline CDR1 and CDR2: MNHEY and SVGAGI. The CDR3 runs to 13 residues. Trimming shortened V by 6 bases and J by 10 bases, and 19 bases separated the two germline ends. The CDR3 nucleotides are TGTGCCAGCAGCCAGGGCGGACGCGGATCTCAGTACTTC. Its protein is CASSQGGRGSQYF.

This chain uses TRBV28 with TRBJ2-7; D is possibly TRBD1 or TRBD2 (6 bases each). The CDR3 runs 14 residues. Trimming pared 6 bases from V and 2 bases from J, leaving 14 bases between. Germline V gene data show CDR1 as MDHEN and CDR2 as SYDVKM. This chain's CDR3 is CASSLGGSPYEQYF. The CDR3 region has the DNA TGTGCCAGCAGCTTAGGGGGGTCCCCCTACGAGCAGTACTTC.

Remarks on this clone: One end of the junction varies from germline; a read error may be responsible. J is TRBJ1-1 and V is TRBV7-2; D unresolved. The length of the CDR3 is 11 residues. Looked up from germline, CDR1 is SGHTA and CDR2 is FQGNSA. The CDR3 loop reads CASSLGSSPGF. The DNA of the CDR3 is TGTGCCAGCAGCTTAGGCAGCAGTCCCGGCTTT.

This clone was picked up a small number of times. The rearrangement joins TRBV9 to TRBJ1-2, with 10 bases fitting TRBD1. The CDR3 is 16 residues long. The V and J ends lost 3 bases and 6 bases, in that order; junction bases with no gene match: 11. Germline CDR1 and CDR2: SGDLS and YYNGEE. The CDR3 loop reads CASSEITTGGANGYTF. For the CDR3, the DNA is TGTGCCAGCAGCGAAATTACGACAGGGGGCGCGAATGGCTACACCTTC.